This T cell receptor beta chain was recorded in a study of identical twins. The length of the CDR3 is 12 residues. Trimming removed 2 bases at V and 9 bases at J, with 8 bases between. MiXCR, applied by TCRdb to the 5' RACE reads, yields one record per CDR3 protein. Among under 800,000 distinct CDR3 sequences, less than 25% were seen once, and the ten largest hold roughly 4%. This clonotype has just a few counts. These sequences were also reported in another study, on T cells expressing NK-cell markers.

The sequence was obtained from a woman under 30 in good health. J is TRBJ1-5 and V is TRBV12-3 or TRBV12-4; D is unclear. Sequencing input: PBMCs. CDR3 nucleotides: TGTGCCAGCAGTTTAAAGGGTAGGCCCCAGCATTTT. Its translation is CASSLKGRPQHF.